This T cell receptor beta chain stems from a study of T cell responses to AZD1222 COVID-19 vaccine. Clones were sequenced by immunoSEQ multiplex PCR, and TCRdb holds only the in-frame ones, with some missing. The top ten hold about 5.2% of the sample, which has around 99,000 clones, roughly 87% seen once. This clone was detected only once. The specimen comprised peripheral blood, sampled on day 0 of AZD1222 vaccination. This TCR derives from an adult in good health.

The CDR3 sequence: CASSRTSGEDDEQFF. CDR3 in DNA: TGTGCCAGCAGCCGGACTAGCGGGGAGGACGATGAGCAGTTCTTC. The chain is built from TRBV7-9 and TRBJ2-1, with 12 bases fitting TRBD2. The length of the CDR3 is 15 residues. After removal of 5 bases from V and 8 bases from J, the junction contained 7 bases not matched to a gene. Germline values: CDR1 SEHNR, CDR2 FQNEAQ (reference sequence).